Listed below are T cell receptor beta chains from one sample, sequenced in a study of cytotoxic CD8 clonotypes in ibrutinib-treated CLL. The method was immunoSEQ multiplex PCR; TCRdb's version includes in-frame clones alone and lacks a portion of them. The sample records tens of thousands of clones, 75% to 95% being singletons. Sequences were derived from PBMCs, sampled after 12 months of ibrutinib treatment. The receptor set was obtained from a human donor with chronic lymphocytic leukemia. Both conserved end residues are trimmed from each CDR3. A D gene is named only where the DNA matches it firmly. Some rows mark clone size as missing; the rest say once, few, many or name a class of expanded clone.

clone_size: .
v_call: TRBV9
d_call: .
cdr3_aa: ASSASDSGRNTEAF

clone_size: .
v_call: TRBV29-1
d_call: .
cdr3_aa: SVRDGGRPQH

clone_size: .
v_call: TRBV7-7
d_call: .
cdr3_aa: ASSSGAMRTGELF

clone_size: .
v_call: TRBV19
d_call: .
cdr3_aa: ASSIWSNEQF

clone_size: .
v_call: TRBV18
d_call: .
cdr3_aa: ASSLRADSQRGYT

clone_size: .
v_call: TRBV19
d_call: .
cdr3_aa: ASSQYILETQY

clone_size: few
v_call: TRBV19
d_call: .
cdr3_aa: ASSMQEVSGNTIY

clone_size: .
v_call: TRBV19
d_call: .
cdr3_aa: ASRKNGTPDGYT

clone_size: .
v_call: TRBV5-4
d_call: .
cdr3_aa: ASSFGSPASGNTIY

clone_size: .
v_call: TRBV18
d_call: TRBD1
cdr3_aa: ASSPPVGGRLNYGYT

clone_size: .
v_call: TRBV4-2
d_call: TRBD2
cdr3_aa: ASSQVITSGSYEQY

clone_size: .
v_call: TRBV11-2
d_call: .
cdr3_aa: ASSLGFARYSGANVLT

clone_size: .
v_call: TRBV9
d_call: TRBD2
cdr3_aa: ASSVRLAGGPAYNEQF

clone_size: .
v_call: TRBV11-3
d_call: .
cdr3_aa: ASTPGPSTDTQY

clone_size: .
v_call: TRBV27
d_call: .
cdr3_aa: ASSLLSTDTQY

clone_size: once
v_call: TRBV25-1
d_call: .
cdr3_aa: ASSDVRGLGTEAF

clone_size: once
v_call: TRBV19
d_call: .
cdr3_aa: ASSLGTPNEKLF

clone_size: .
v_call: TRBV5-4
d_call: .
cdr3_aa: ASSYQGVEQF

clone_size: once
v_call: TRBV27
d_call: .
cdr3_aa: ASGVGMNTEAF

clone_size: once
v_call: TRBV29-1
d_call: .
cdr3_aa: SVEDTGYEQY

clone_size: .
v_call: TRBV7-3
d_call: .
cdr3_aa: ASSSGVIQRDTGELF

clone_size: once
v_call: TRBV21-1
d_call: .
cdr3_aa: ASSLRTSWAGELF

clone_size: .
v_call: TRBV18
d_call: TRBD2
cdr3_aa: ASSVLRTGLANTGELF

clone_size: few
v_call: TRBV19
d_call: .
cdr3_aa: ASSYPQGPQH

clone_size: .
v_call: TRBV12-5
d_call: .
cdr3_aa: ASGLVPDTQY

clone_size: .
v_call: TRBV4-2
d_call: TRBD1
cdr3_aa: ASSQGTGTREKLF

clone_size: .
v_call: TRBV2
d_call: .
cdr3_aa: ASRARVRLEDGYT

clone_size: few
v_call: TRBV7-6
d_call: .
cdr3_aa: ASRSGYNEQF

clone_size: .
v_call: TRBV11-3
d_call: .
cdr3_aa: ASSLGDPPPEAF

clone_size: .
v_call: TRBV18
d_call: .
cdr3_aa: ASSQSGPYTEAF

clone_size: .
v_call: TRBV5-1
d_call: TRBD2
cdr3_aa: ASSPGELAGSYNEQF

clone_size: .
v_call: TRBV29-1
d_call: .
cdr3_aa: SVALGTTDTQY

clone_size: .
v_call: TRBV6-1
d_call: TRBD1
cdr3_aa: ASSEGENRGTGNTIY

clone_size: .
v_call: TRBV20-1
d_call: .
cdr3_aa: SASFSNEQF

clone_size: .
v_call: TRBV28
d_call: .
cdr3_aa: ASSSGTLTERGGYT

clone_size: .
v_call: TRBV19
d_call: .
cdr3_aa: ASSILGTMRFGEQF

clone_size: .
v_call: TRBV5-1
d_call: TRBD1
cdr3_aa: ASRISSTGGQETQY

clone_size: .
v_call: TRBV4-1
d_call: TRBD1
cdr3_aa: ASSQVIGQAYEQY

clone_size: .
v_call: TRBV7-8
d_call: TRBD2
cdr3_aa: ASSLEGLAARKEQY

clone_size: .
v_call: TRBV19
d_call: TRBD2
cdr3_aa: ASSIKLGTSGLYEQY

clone_size: once
v_call: TRBV7-9
d_call: .
cdr3_aa: ASSPHGGLNEKLF

clone_size: .
v_call: TRBV7-6
d_call: .
cdr3_aa: ASSPDRTNSGNTIY

clone_size: .
v_call: TRBV28
d_call: TRBD1
cdr3_aa: ASRQEGASSPLH

clone_size: .
v_call: TRBV28
d_call: TRBD1
cdr3_aa: ASSKGQVEAEKLF

clone_size: .
v_call: TRBV4-2
d_call: .
cdr3_aa: ASSQDPAEYSYNEQF

clone_size: once
v_call: TRBV7-3
d_call: TRBD2
cdr3_aa: ASSLTGLAGITGELF

clone_size: .
v_call: TRBV6-5
d_call: .
cdr3_aa: ASTSRGRRSYGYT

clone_size: .
v_call: TRBV2
d_call: .
cdr3_aa: ASRRNEKLF

clone_size: .
v_call: TRBV7-8
d_call: .
cdr3_aa: ASSSRRDPKHTDTQY

clone_size: .
v_call: TRBV6-6
d_call: .
cdr3_aa: ASRDKGGPQH

clone_size: .
v_call: TRBV27
d_call: .
cdr3_aa: ASSLGFYNEQF

clone_size: .
v_call: TRBV7-7
d_call: .
cdr3_aa: ASSLSGAQETQY

clone_size: .
v_call: TRBV29-1
d_call: .
cdr3_aa: SVHLLGGYT

clone_size: .
v_call: TRBV5-5
d_call: .
cdr3_aa: ASSLGGHDGELF